This T cell receptor (beta chain) was recorded in a study of T cells in narcolepsy. Overall study: Donors had narcolepsy type 1 or type 2, or were healthy controls. General study results and limits: No autoreactive T cell clone sequences appeared in some memory CD4+ repertoires. HCRT-specific and TRIB2-specific autoreactive clonotypes appeared among same-patient CSF and blood CD4+ clonotypes. Healthy controls reportedly lacked the autoreactive clonotypes serially found in patients' blood.

Trimming took 7 bases from V and 3 from J; bases not matched to a gene: 6. This CDR3 is built from 14 residues. Germline values: CDR1 SGHTA, CDR2 FQGNSA. Only in-frame clones appear in the TCRdb table, and some are missing; sequencing was by immunoSEQ multiplex PCR. The table records approximately 38,000 clones, about nine tenths of them present only once. For this clone: Its target is not known.

The clonotype comes from a human donor with narcolepsy. Sequencing was performed on CD45RA- memory CD4+ T cells from PBMCs. This chain connects TRBV7-2 to TRBJ2-5, with 9 positions matching TRBD1. The CDR3 region is CASNYRQGEETQYF. CDR3 nucleotides: TGTGCCAGCAACTACCGACAGGGGGAAGAGACCCAGTACTTC.